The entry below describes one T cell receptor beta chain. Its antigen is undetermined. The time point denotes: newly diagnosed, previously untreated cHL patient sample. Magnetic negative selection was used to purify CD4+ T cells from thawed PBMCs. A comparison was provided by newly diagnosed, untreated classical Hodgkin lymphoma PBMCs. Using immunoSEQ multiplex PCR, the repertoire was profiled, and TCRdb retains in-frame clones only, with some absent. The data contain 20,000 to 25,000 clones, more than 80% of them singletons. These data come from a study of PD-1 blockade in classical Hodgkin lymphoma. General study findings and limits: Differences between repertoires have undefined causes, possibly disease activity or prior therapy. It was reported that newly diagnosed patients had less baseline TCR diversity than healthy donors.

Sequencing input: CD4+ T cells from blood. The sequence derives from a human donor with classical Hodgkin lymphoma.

This CDR3 reads CASSLGQGQNTEAFF. CDR3 in DNA: TGTGCCAGTTCTTTGGGACAGGGGCAGAACACTGAAGCTTTCTTT. This chain connects TRBV19 to TRBJ1-1; 10 bases align to TRBD1. V lost 8 bases and J lost 1; bases outside the gene matches: 7. This CDR3 has 15 amino acids. The V gene's germline CDR1 is LNHDA and CDR2 SQIVND (reference sequence).